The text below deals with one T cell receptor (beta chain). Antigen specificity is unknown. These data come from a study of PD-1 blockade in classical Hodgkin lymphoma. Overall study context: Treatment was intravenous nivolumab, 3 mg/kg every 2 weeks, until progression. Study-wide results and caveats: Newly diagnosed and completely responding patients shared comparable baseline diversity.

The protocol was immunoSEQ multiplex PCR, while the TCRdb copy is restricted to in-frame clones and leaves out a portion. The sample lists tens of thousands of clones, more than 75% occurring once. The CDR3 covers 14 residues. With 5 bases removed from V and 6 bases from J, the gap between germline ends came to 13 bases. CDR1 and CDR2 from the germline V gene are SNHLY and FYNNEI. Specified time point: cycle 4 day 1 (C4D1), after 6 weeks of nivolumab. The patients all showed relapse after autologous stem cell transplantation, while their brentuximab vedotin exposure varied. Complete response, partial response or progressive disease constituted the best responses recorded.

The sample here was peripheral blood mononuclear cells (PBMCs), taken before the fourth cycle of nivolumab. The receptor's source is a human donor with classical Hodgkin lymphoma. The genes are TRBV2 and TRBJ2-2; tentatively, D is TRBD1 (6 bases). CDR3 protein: CASSKLPGAGELFF. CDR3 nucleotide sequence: TGTGCCAGCAGTAAGCTGCCAGGGGCCGGGGAGCTGTTTTTT.